What follows are 10 T cell receptor beta chains derived from one specimen sequenced in a study of vaccination and CD4 T cells after COVID-19. Sequencing of DNA taken from cultured CD4+ T cells relied on the Oncomine TCR Beta short-read assay. TCRdb redid the calling of the PCR reads with MiXCR, one entry per CDR3 protein. The data hold about 15,000 distinct CDR3 sequences, with over 70% observed a single time. Specified treatment: approximately 11-day PBMC culture with coronavirus spike peptide pools or control peptides (ViraFEST assay). Their antigens are not known. Sequences were obtained from CD4+ T cells from blood, cultured in vitro. The receptors were sampled from a human donor who had recovered from COVID-19.

This clonotype was found a few times. This chain uses TRBV20-1 with TRBJ1-5, with D unclear. CDR1 DFQATT and CDR2 SNEGSKA come from the germline V gene (reference sequence). CDR3 length: 18 residues. Trimming stripped 6 bases from V and 0 bases from J, with 24 bases between. CDR3 residues: CSANADYTVGLSNQPQHF. The CDR3 bases are TGCAGTGCCAACGCCGATTACACGGTTGGGCTTAGCAATCAGCCCCAGCATTTT.

The chain is built from TRBV6-2 or TRBV6-3 and TRBJ1-5, with 8 bases identical to TRBD1. Germline V gene lookup returns CDR1 MNHEY and CDR2 SVGEGT. CDR3 length: 16 residues. V trimming: 7 bases; J trimming: 5 bases; junction bases outside the gene matches: 13. The CDR3 DNA sequence: TGTGCCAGCACCGTAGCTGGGACAGGATCTTATCAGCCCCAGCATTTT. Protein: CASTVAGTGSYQPQHF.

The V and J genes are TRBV28 and TRBJ2-7; tentative D call: TRBD2 (5 bases). The length of the CDR3 is 15 residues. Trimming took 3 bases from V and 4 from J, leaving 16 bases between them. Germline CDR1 reads MDHEN; CDR2 reads SYDVKM. In DNA form, the CDR3 reads TGTGCCAGCAGTTTCCGGGGATTTGATGGGTACGAGCAGTACTTC. It is translated as CASSFRGFDGYEQYF.

The rearrangement uses TRBV5-4 and TRBJ2-7; D is undetermined. There are 14 residues in the CDR3. Germline CDR1 and CDR2: SGHNT and YYREEE (reference sequence). V was shortened by 5 bases and J by 3 bases, with 15 bases between the two germline ends. The CDR3 sequence is CASRPKDGRYEQYF. DNA of the CDR3: TGTGCCAGCAGGCCAAAGGACGGACGCTACGAGCAGTACTTC.

CDR3 DNA sequence: TGCAGTGCTAGAGGTTGGGATAGCAATCAGCCCCAGCATTTT. This translates into CSARGWDSNQPQHF. V gene TRBV20-1 combines with J gene TRBJ1-5; unclear D gene. This CDR3 is built from 14 residues. Germline CDR1 and CDR2: DFQATT and SNEGSKA (reference sequence). V gave up 1 base and J gave up 0 bases, with 7 bases separating them.

The gene calls are TRBV10-2 and TRBJ2-3; 10 nucleotides line up with TRBD2. The length of the CDR3 is 14 residues. Germline lookup yields CDR1 WSHSY and CDR2 SAAADI. V gave up 6 bases and J gave up 6 bases; unmatched junction bases: 6. The CDR3 nucleotides read TGCGCCAGCAGGAGCGGGGGGGCAGGGGATACGCAGTATTTT. Its protein product is CASRSGGAGDTQYF.

This chain uses TRBV30 with TRBJ2-7, with TRBD1 matching 10 bases. CDR1 is GTSNPN and CDR2 is SVGIG in the germline V gene (reference sequence). The CDR3 extends over 12 amino acids. The J segment lost 5 bases and the V segment lost 6 bases, leaving 4 bases of the junction unmatched. The CDR3 DNA reads TGTGCCTGCGGGACAGGGGTCCACGAGCAGTACTTC. This encodes CACGTGVHEQYF. The variable domain in full, with the rest retrieved from reference TRBV30 and TRBJ2-7, is SQTIHQWPATLVQPVGSPLSLECTVEGTSNPNLYWYRQAAGRGLQLLFYSVGIGQISSEVPQNLSASRPQDRQFILSSKKLLLSDSGFYLCACGTGVHEQYFGPGTRLTVT.

This clonotype was counted between two and nine times. The J gene is TRBJ1-5, the V gene TRBV20-1; TRBD1 might be the D (6 bases). The CDR3 covers 16 residues. Deletions cut 2 bases from V and 2 bases from J, with 16 bases between. Looked up from germline, CDR1 is DFQATT and CDR2 is SNEGSKA (reference sequence). For the CDR3, the DNA is TGCAGTGCTAGACCCCAGTTCGGGGGCGGCAATCAGCCCCAGCATTTT. Its protein is CSARPQFGGGNQPQHF.

The V gene is TRBV7-2, the J gene TRBJ2-7; TRBD2 aligns across 8 bases. CDR1 is SGHTA, CDR2 FQGNSA, per germline. V was clipped by 2 bases and J by 4 bases; unmatched bases: 13. CDR3 length equals 17 residues. DNA for the CDR3: TGTGCCAGCAGCTTAAGGGAGGGTAGCGGGGCTAAATACGAGCAGTACTTC. Translation gives CASSLREGSGAKYEQYF.

This chain uses TRBV27 with TRBJ1-6, with 7 nucleotides matching TRBD1. From germline, CDR1 is MNHEY and CDR2 SMNVEV (reference sequence). The CDR3 runs to 17 residues. With V trimmed by 3 bases and J by 5 bases, 10 bases remained unmatched. The CDR3 sequence is CASSFSSDRRDNSPLHF. CDR3 DNA: TGTGCCAGCAGTTTTTCATCGGACAGGAGGGATAATTCACCCCTCCACTTT.